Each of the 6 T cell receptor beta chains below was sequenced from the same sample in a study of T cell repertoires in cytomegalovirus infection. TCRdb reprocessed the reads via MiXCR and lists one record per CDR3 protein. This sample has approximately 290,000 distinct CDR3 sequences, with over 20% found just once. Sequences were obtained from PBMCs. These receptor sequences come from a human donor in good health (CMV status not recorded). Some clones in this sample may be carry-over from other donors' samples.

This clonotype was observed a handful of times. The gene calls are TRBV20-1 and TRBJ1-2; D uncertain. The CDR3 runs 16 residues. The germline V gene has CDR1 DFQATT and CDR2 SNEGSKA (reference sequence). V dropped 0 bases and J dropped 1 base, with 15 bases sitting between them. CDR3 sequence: CSARDRGVGFNYGYTF. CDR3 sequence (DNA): TGCAGTGCTAGAGATCGGGGAGTGGGGTTTAACTATGGCTACACCTTC.

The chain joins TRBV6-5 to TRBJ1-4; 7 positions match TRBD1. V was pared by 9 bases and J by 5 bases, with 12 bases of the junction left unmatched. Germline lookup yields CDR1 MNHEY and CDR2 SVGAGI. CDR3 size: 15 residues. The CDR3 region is CASIKPGQTNEKLFF. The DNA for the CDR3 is TGTGCCAGTATTAAACCGGGACAGACGAATGAAAAACTGTTTTTT.

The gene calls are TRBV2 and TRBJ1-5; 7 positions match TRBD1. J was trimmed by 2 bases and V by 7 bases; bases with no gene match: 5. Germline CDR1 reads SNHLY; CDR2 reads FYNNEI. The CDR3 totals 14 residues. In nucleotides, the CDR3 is TGTGCCAGCAATCCGCAGGGGGGCAATCAGCCCCAGCATTTT. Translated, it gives CASNPQGGNQPQHF.

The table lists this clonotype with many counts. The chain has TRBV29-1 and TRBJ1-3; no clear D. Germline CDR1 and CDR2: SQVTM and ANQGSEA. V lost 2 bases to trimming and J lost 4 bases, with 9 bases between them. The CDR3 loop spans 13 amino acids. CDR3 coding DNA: TGCAGCGTTGAACGCCAGGACGGAAACACCATATATTTT. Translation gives CSVERQDGNTIYF.

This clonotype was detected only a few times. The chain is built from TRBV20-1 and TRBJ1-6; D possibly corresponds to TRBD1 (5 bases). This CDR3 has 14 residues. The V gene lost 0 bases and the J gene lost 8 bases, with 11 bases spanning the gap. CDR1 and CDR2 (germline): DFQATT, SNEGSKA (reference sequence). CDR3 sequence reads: CSARDWGSDSPLHF. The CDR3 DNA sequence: TGCAGTGCTAGAGATTGGGGGAGCGATTCACCCCTCCACTTT.

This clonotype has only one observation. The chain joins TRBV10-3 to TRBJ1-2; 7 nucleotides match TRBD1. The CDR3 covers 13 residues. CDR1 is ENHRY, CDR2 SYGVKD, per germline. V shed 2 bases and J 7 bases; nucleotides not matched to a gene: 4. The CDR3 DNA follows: TGTGCCATCAGTGAGGTGACAGGGCTTGGCTACACCTTC. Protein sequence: CAISEVTGLGYTF.